This entry lists 8 T cell receptor beta chains sequenced from one sample in a study of Graves' ophthalmopathy and Graves' hyperthyroidism. The TCR beta CDR3 regions underwent amplification from RNA transcripts. HTBI primers served in a first-round RT-PCR, which a second-round multiplex PCR followed. TCRdb ran MiXCR on the multiplex PCR reads and lists one entry per CDR3 protein. Altogether some 360,000 distinct CDR3 sequences are present, about a sixth being singletons, with the ten largest covering roughly 2.4%. Sequenced material: peripheral blood. The receptors originated from an adult woman with stable Graves' hyperthyroidism.

This clonotype was seen ten or more times. This rearrangement joins TRBV4-1 to TRBJ2-5; D possibly corresponds to TRBD1 (7 bases). Germline V lookup: CDR1 MGHRA, CDR2 YSYEKL. The V end was cut by 0 bases, the J end by 5 bases, with 10 bases between. The CDR3 sequence is 14 residues long. CDR3: CASSQEPGGETQYF. DNA for the CDR3: TGCGCCAGCAGCCAAGAACCAGGGGGGGAGACCCAGTACTTC.

This clonotype was counted ten times or more. The chain links TRBV20-1 to TRBJ2-2; the D gene is possibly TRBD1 (5 bases). Germline V gene lookup returns CDR1 DFQATT and CDR2 SNEGSKA (reference sequence). CDR3 size: 12 residues. The V and J ends lost 6 bases and 2 bases respectively, with 7 bases between them. Here the CDR3 DNA reads TGCAGTGCCTGGACAAACACCGGGGAGCTGTTTTTT. Encoded protein: CSAWTNTGELFF.

The chain combines TRBV2 with TRBJ2-6; no reliable D call. This CDR3 contains 15 residues. Germline CDR1 reads SNHLY; CDR2 reads FYNNEI. The V gene lost 2 bases and the J gene lost 0 bases, with 5 bases spanning the gap. This CDR3 reads CASSELGSGANVLTF. CDR3 nucleotides: TGTGCCAGCAGTGAACTGGGCTCTGGGGCCAACGTCCTGACTTTC. Drawing the rest from reference TRBV2 and TRBJ2-6, the complete variable domain is EPEVTQTPSHQVTQMGQEVILRCVPISNHLYFYWYRQILGQKVEFLVSFYNNEISEKSEIFDDQFSVERPDGSNFTLKIRSTKLEDSAMYFCASSELGSGANVLTFGAGSRLTVL.

This clonotype has ten or more counts. The V and J genes are TRBV24-1 and TRBJ2-4, with D possibly being TRBD1 (6 bases). Trimming left V 4 bases short and J 2 bases short, with 17 bases between. The CDR3 is 17 amino acids. CDR1 and CDR2 (germline): KGHDR, SFDVKD. CDR3 sequence reads: CATSDLTGKGTKNIQYF. CDR3 bases: TGTGCCACCAGTGACCTTACAGGGAAGGGGACCAAAAACATTCAGTACTTC.

This clonotype was seen many times. CDR3 sequence (DNA): TGCAGCGTTGGCGCGGGAGGGCCCTACGAGCAGTACTTC. It translates to CSVGAGGPYEQYF. The genes are TRBV29-1 and TRBJ2-7, with TRBD2 identical over 9 bases. Germline V gives CDR1 SQVTM, CDR2 ANQGSEA. The CDR3 is made up of 13 amino acids. J lost 2 bases, V lost 4 bases, and 3 bases had no gene match.

On this clonotype: Sequence at one end of the junction differs from germline and may be a read error. The rearrangement joins TRBV4-2 to TRBJ2-7, with a weak D call TRBD2 (6 bases). CDR3 length: 16 amino acids. Germline values: CDR1 LGHNA, CDR2 YNFKEQ. The CDR3: CASSPPRGSPSYEQYF. The CDR3 DNA sequence: TGTGCCAGCAGCCCCCCACGGGGGAGTCCCTCCTACGAGCAGTATTTC.

This clonotype appeared many times. The rearrangement links TRBV20-1 to TRBJ2-7; TRBD2 agrees at 8 bases. The trim removed 6 bases at V and 0 bases at J, leaving 19 bases unmatched. CDR1 is DFQATT and CDR2 is SNEGSKA in the germline V gene (reference sequence). This CDR3 is 18 amino acids long. In nucleotides, the CDR3 is TGCAGTGCCCACTTTCGCGACATCGGGGGGGCTAACTCCTACGAGCAGTACTTC. Amino acids: CSAHFRDIGGANSYEQYF.

This clonotype was recorded only once. A read error may be the cause here, since a much bigger clone is one base away. This chain joins TRBV6-2 or TRBV6-3 and TRBJ2-2; D may be TRBD1 (5 bases). Germline V gene lookup returns CDR1 MNHEY and CDR2 SVGEGT. This CDR3 is 13 amino acids long. CDR3 residues: CVSSQGSAGELFF. The CDR3 nucleotides are TGTGTCAGCAGCCAGGGATCGGCCGGGGAGCTGTTTTTT.